This T cell receptor beta chain was identified in a study of human T cells and chemical hapten exposure. Turning to the study itself: In the sensitization step, 2% DPC was placed on roughly 2 cm by roughly 2 cm of upper inner arm skin.

The CDR3 sequence is 15 residues long. CDR1 and CDR2 (germline): DFQATT, SNEGSKA (reference sequence). Losses at the gene ends were 3 bases for V and 7 bases for J; bases not matched to a gene: 11. In the case of this clonotype: Its antigen is not known.

TCRdb independently ran MiXCR on the RACE reads; one entry per CDR3 protein. The repertoire consists of approximately 68,000 distinct CDR3 sequences, with 8.5% to 9% occurring once and the leading ten covering roughly 3%. Whole-study findings and limits: There was no change with DPC sensitization in TCRs above 1 in 1000 frequency.

Time point indicated: patch test 2, 6 weeks after DPC sensitization. The treatment was: therapeutic diphenylcyclopropenone sensitization with weekly scalp DPC. The sequence was obtained from a woman aged 50 to 65 with alopecia areata. Some clones in this sample may be carry-over from other donors' samples. The material sequenced was whole blood, taken in connection with sensitization to the hapten diphenylcyclopropenone (DPC). The V and J genes are TRBV20-1 and TRBJ2-3; 9 bases are shared with TRBD2. For the CDR3, the DNA is TGCAGTGCTAGCAATCTAGCGGGGAGTAGGTATACGCAGTATTTT. It translates to CSASNLAGSRYTQYF.